This T cell receptor (beta chain) was obtained from a study of CD8+ T cells in alopecia areata. Notes on the study in general: Scalp sample sequencing also detects resident alphabeta T cells of normal skin. Higher clonality was seen in lesional scalp than in normal scalp, especially in alopecia totalis/universalis.

As concerns this clone: Its target is not known.

In each case, RNA was isolated and then reverse transcribed into cDNA as the sequencing template. Profiling relied on immunoSEQ multiplex PCR, and the TCRdb table lists in-frame clones only, not all of them. The table records roughly 150,000 clones, around 57% of them present only once. The source of this sequence is a human donor in good health. The sample taken for sequencing was CD4+ T cells sorted from blood.

DNA of the CDR3: TGTGCCAGCAGCCTACCATTCTTCTCTAATCCGAACAATGAGCAGTTCTTC. Its translation is CASSLPFFSNPNNEQFF. This chain joins TRBV7-9 and TRBJ2-1, with D uncertain. Germline lookup yields CDR1 SEHNR and CDR2 FQNEAQ (reference sequence). The CDR3 has 17 amino acids. Trimming pared 5 bases from V and 5 bases from J, leaving 22 bases between.